Listed here are 5 T cell receptor beta chains from one sample, sequenced in a study of T cell repertoires in ileal Crohn's disease. The time point: neoterminal ileum biopsy at postoperative endoscopy, about 6 months after surgery. This table comes from immunoSEQ multiplex PCR, and its TCRdb copy is limited to in-frame clones, with some not included. The data hold nearly 7,500 clones, with 70% to 75% observed a single time. Sample: ileal tissue. All receptors come from an adult with Crohn's disease.

The chain recombines TRBV7-9 with TRBJ1-4; perhaps TRBD1 as D (5 bases). V dropped 6 bases and J dropped 0 bases, with 14 bases sitting between them. This CDR3 comprises 16 residues. Germline V CDR1 and CDR2: SEHNR, FQNEAQ (reference sequence). The DNA of the CDR3 is TGTGCCAGCAGGTCACCGGGGGTTTCAACTAATGAAAAACTGTTTTTT. This gives the protein CASRSPGVSTNEKLFF.

CDR3 DNA sequence: TGTGCCACCAGCAGAGAAAATGTAGGGGAAGGCGAGCAGTACTTC. Encoded protein: CATSRENVGEGEQYF. This sequence joins TRBV15 and TRBJ2-7; tentatively, D is TRBD1 (5 bases). This CDR3 is 15 amino acids long. Looked up from germline, CDR1 is LNHNV and CDR2 is YYDKDF (reference sequence). The V gene lost 0 bases and the J gene lost 6 bases, with 15 bases spanning the gap. Combining the CDR3 with reference TRBV15 and TRBJ2-7 gives the whole variable domain DAMVIQNPRYQVTQFGKPVTLSCSQTLNHNVMYWYQQKSSQAPKLLFHYYDKDFNNEADTPDNFQSRRPNTSFCFLDIRSPGLGDTAMYLCATSRENVGEGEQYFGPGTRLTVT.

This clone has more than one count but fewer than ten. The rearrangement links TRBV9 to TRBJ2-1; TRBD2 matches 12 bases. The CDR3 is made up of 15 amino acids. Germline trimming cut 4 bases from V and 3 bases from J; bases unmatched to any gene: 2. Germline-derived CDR1 and CDR2 are SGDLS and YYNGEE. CDR3 loop: CASSTTSGGYNEQFF. CDR3 sequence (DNA): TGTGCCAGCAGCACGACTAGCGGGGGCTACAATGAGCAGTTCTTC.

This clone was picked up one time. The V call is TRBV29-1, the J call TRBJ2-3, with 11 bases lining up with TRBD2. The germline V gene has CDR1 SQVTM and CDR2 ANQGSEA. V shed 6 bases, J shed 4 bases, and the junction held 6 bases outside the gene matches. The CDR3 is 14 residues long. The DNA of the CDR3 is TGCAGCGTCGATGTAGCGGGGGGGCCAGATACGCAGTATTTT. The encoded protein is CSVDVAGGPDTQYF.

This chain links TRBV30 with TRBJ1-2; D call uncertain. The CDR3 extends over 17 amino acids. Germline CDR1 is GTSNPN and CDR2 is SVGIG (reference sequence). V lost 0 bases and J lost 0, with 17 bases in between. The CDR3 DNA is TGTGCCTGGAGTGTAGGGAGGACCCCAATGACTAACTATGGCTACACCTTC. It specifies CAWSVGRTPMTNYGYTF.